The next 14 T cell receptor beta chains were all read from a single sample in a study of shared clonotypes between healthy human individuals (dated by TCRdb to 2020 to 2022). The library was prepared using the immunoSEQ multiplex PCR assay. TCRdb limited this immuneACCESS table to in-frame rearrangements with V and J called. A share of clones is missing; checked studies link under half to unresolved V genes, and the rest is unexplained. The sample table records 300,000 to 400,000 clones; roughly 84% of these occur just once. The biggest ten clones account for 15% to 20% of the sample. Sequencing was carried out using memory CD8+ T cells sorted from blood. Per the publication, the cell subset or site label means: CD45RO+ cells pooled with CCR7-negative TemRA cells. These receptors all stem from a man aged 18 to 29 in good health.

This chain joins TRBV9 and TRBJ2-2; possibly TRBD2 for D (5 bases). The CDR3 runs 19 residues. Trimming cost V 7 bases and J 4 bases, with 29 bases left between them. Germline CDR1 reads SGDLS; CDR2 reads YYNGEE. The CDR3 loop reads CASGLPQRTPASFTGELFF. For the CDR3, the DNA is TGTGCCAGCGGCCTACCACAGCGGACGCCTGCCAGCTTCACCGGGGAGCTGTTTTTT.

This sequence joins TRBV5-6 and TRBJ1-1, with D tentatively TRBD1 (6 bases). Trimming shortened V by 2 bases and J by 4 bases, and 21 bases separated the two germline ends. Looked up from germline, CDR1 is SGHDT and CDR2 is YYEEEE. The CDR3 runs to 17 residues. The chain's CDR3 is CASSFFQGIVVGTEAFF. Here the CDR3 DNA reads TGTGCCAGCAGCTTTTTCCAGGGGATAGTGGTGGGCACTGAAGCTTTCTTT.

The genes are TRBV6-1 and TRBJ1-2; D gene ambiguous. The germline CDR1 and CDR2 sequences are MNHNS and SASEGT. The V end was cut by 4 bases, the J end by 2 bases, with 5 bases between. CDR3 length equals 12 residues. The CDR3 reads CASSGMNYGYTF. The CDR3 DNA reads TGTGCCAGCAGTGGAATGAACTATGGCTACACCTTC.

The chain has TRBV29-1 and TRBJ1-6, with a tentative D call TRBD1 (6 bases). CDR3 length: 18 residues. Germline assignment: CDR1 SQVTM and CDR2 ANQGSEA. Trimming removed 4 bases from V and 0 bases from J, with 19 bases in between. The CDR3 sequence: CSVGPGGQTSSYNSPLHF. CDR3 bases: TGCAGCGTTGGCCCGGGGGGGCAGACCAGCTCCTATAATTCACCCCTCCACTTT. Supplemented by reference TRBV29-1 and TRBJ1-6, the full variable domain reads SAVISQKPSRDICQRGTSLTIQCQVDSQVTMMFWYRQQPGQSLTLIATANQGSEATYESGFVIDKFPISRPNLTFSTLTVSNMSPEDSSIYLCSVGPGGQTSSYNSPLHFGNGTRLTVT.

The chain joins TRBV21-1 to TRBJ1-5; whether TRBD1, the table's D call, matches the DNA was not checked. TRBV21-1 is labeled a pseudogene. The CDR3 runs to 14 residues. The CDR3 spells CASSKVCQGEPQHF. The CDR3 coding sequence is TGTGCCAGCAGCAAAGTGTGTCAGGGTGAACCCCAGCATTTT.

V usage is TRBV30 and J usage is TRBJ2-1; 12 bases agree with TRBD2. J lost 5 bases, V lost 4 bases, and 6 bases had no gene match. Per the germline V gene, CDR1 is GTSNPN and CDR2 is SVGIG (reference sequence). The CDR3 contains 15 residues. The CDR3 DNA reads TGTGCCTGGACCCCGACTAGCGGGAGCCACAATGAGCAGTTCTTC. This translates into CAWTPTSGSHNEQFF.

The V call is TRBV5-6, the J call TRBJ2-1; D is perhaps TRBD1 or TRBD2 (6 bases each). V was cut by 3 bases and J by 2 bases, with 12 bases left in between. The CDR3 covers 15 residues. Germline V lookup: CDR1 SGHDT, CDR2 YYEEEE. The CDR3 DNA follows: TGTGCCAGCAGCTGGGGGGCAGGACCCTACAATGAGCAGTTCTTC. Translated, it gives CASSWGAGPYNEQFF.

This clone showed up many times. This sequence joins TRBV28 and TRBJ1-1; no clear D gene. Trimming stripped 3 bases from V and 7 bases from J, with 18 bases between. Germline V gives CDR1 MDHEN, CDR2 SYDVKM. This CDR3 is 15 amino acids long. This CDR3 is CASSFRGPAEGEAFF. In DNA form, the CDR3 reads TGTGCCAGCAGTTTTAGAGGCCCCGCTGAGGGTGAAGCTTTCTTT.

The chain recombines TRBV10-3 with TRBJ1-1; D gene ambiguous. From germline, CDR1 is ENHRY and CDR2 SYGVKD. Trimming cost V 8 bases and J 0 bases, with 10 bases left between them. The CDR3 is 13 amino acids. The CDR3 protein is CAIQRDLNTEAFF. In nucleotides, the CDR3 is TGTGCCATCCAAAGGGATTTGAACACTGAAGCTTTCTTT.

The V gene is TRBV4-1, the J gene TRBJ2-1, with D tentatively TRBD1 (6 bases). The length of the CDR3 is 16 residues. Trimming cost V 1 base and J 0 bases, with 10 bases left between them. Germline CDR1 and CDR2: MGHRA and YSYEKL. The CDR3 sequence: CASSQGGGPSYNEQFF. CDR3 nucleotides: TGCGCCAGCAGCCAAGGAGGGGGACCCTCCTACAATGAGCAGTTCTTC.

The chain has TRBV7-9 and TRBJ2-1; the match to TRBD2 covers 10 bases. Germline V gives CDR1 SEHNR, CDR2 FQNEAQ (reference sequence). V lost 6 bases and J lost 5; bases outside the gene matches: 7. The CDR3 sequence is 15 residues long. The CDR3 protein is CASRSGLAVDNEQFF. In DNA, the CDR3 is TGTGCCAGCAGATCTGGACTAGCGGTGGACAATGAGCAGTTCTTC.

The chain carries TRBV4-1 and TRBJ2-1, with a tentative D call TRBD2 (6 bases). CDR1 and CDR2 (germline): MGHRA, YSYEKL. This CDR3 has 17 residues. V was pared by 0 bases and J by 8 bases, with 20 bases between. CDR3 in DNA: TGCGCCAGCAGCCAAGAAAACTGGGGACTTCTAAGCGATGAGCAGTTCTTC. Amino acid sequence: CASSQENWGLLSDEQFF.

This chain uses TRBV9 with TRBJ1-2, with a tentative D call TRBD1 (5 bases). Trimming left V 0 bases short and J 10 bases short, with 7 bases between. The germline V gene encodes CDR1 SGDLS and CDR2 YYNGEE. This CDR3 contains 11 residues. The CDR3 nucleotides read TGTGCCAGCAGCGTAGGACAGTTCTACACCTTC. It specifies CASSVGQFYTF. The full variable domain, rest sourced from reference TRBV9 and TRBJ1-2, is DSGVTQTPKHLITATGQRVTLRCSPRSGDLSVYWYQQSLDQGLQFLIQYYNGEERAKGNILERFSAQQFPDLHSELNLSSLELGDSALYFCASSVGQFYTFGSGTRLTVV.

The V and J genes are TRBV4-1 and TRBJ2-1; perhaps TRBD2 as D (6 bases). Germline CDR1 is MGHRA and CDR2 is YSYEKL. Trimming removed 0 bases at V and 0 bases at J, with 12 bases between. The CDR3 loop spans 17 amino acids. The CDR3 loop is CASSQDAAGSSYNEQFF. The CDR3 DNA is TGCGCCAGCAGCCAAGATGCGGCGGGGAGCTCCTACAATGAGCAGTTCTTC.